These 29 T cell receptor beta chains were all obtained from the same sample, sequenced in a study of cytomegalovirus exposure and HLA in healthy donors. A multiplex PCR was run with 60 Vbeta primers and 13 Jbeta primers. Here immunoSEQ multiplex PCR was the method, and the copy in TCRdb shows in-frame clones only, minus some. The data show more than 90,000 clones, roughly 79% seen once. The sequencing input was PBMCs. The receptors were sampled from a woman in her sixties or seventies in good health and CMV-seropositive.

The chain links TRBV21-1 to TRBJ2-7; the D call of TRBD2 is as the table states it, not checked on the DNA. TRBV21-1 is assigned pseudogene status. This CDR3 spans 17 amino acids. CDR3 residues: CASSKKYHTSGSYEQYF. The CDR3 DNA reads as TGTGCCAGCAGCAAAAAATATCACACCAGCGGGAGCTACGAGCAGTACTTC.

Ten or more counts support this clone. In the same sample, other DNA sequences code for this CDR3. The CDR3 here is CASSGRGNTEAFF. The CDR3 coding sequence is TGTGCCAGCAGTGGTCGGGGAAACACTGAAGCTTTCTTT. The V call is TRBV2, the J call TRBJ1-1; D unclear. This CDR3 comprises 13 residues. Trimming stripped 4 bases from V and 2 bases from J, with 8 bases between. Per germline, CDR1 SNHLY and CDR2 FYNNEI. Full variable domain (remainder filled in from reference TRBV2 and TRBJ1-1): EPEVTQTPSHQVTQMGQEVILRCVPISNHLYFYWYRQILGQKVEFLVSFYNNEISEKSEIFDDQFSVERPDGSNFTLKIRSTKLEDSAMYFCASSGRGNTEAFFGQGTRLTVV.

V and J are TRBV2 and TRBJ1-3; maybe TRBD1 (5 bases). The germline V gene has CDR1 SNHLY and CDR2 FYNNEI. The V end was cut by 6 bases, the J end by 0 bases, with 12 bases between. The CDR3 totals 15 residues. The CDR3, as DNA: TGTGCCAGCAGCACAACAGGTATCTCTGGAAACACCATATATTTT. Protein: CASSTTGISGNTIYF.

This clone occurred once. The V gene is TRBV18, the J gene TRBJ1-4, with TRBD1 identical over 9 bases. Per germline, CDR1 KGHSH and CDR2 LQKENI. Losses at the gene ends were 2 bases for V and 8 bases for J; bases not matched to a gene: 15. This CDR3 is built from 18 residues. CDR3 sequence reads: CASSPKPGQGSVREKLFF. The CDR3 DNA reads as TGTGCCAGCTCACCAAAGCCTGGACAGGGGTCGGTGAGGGAAAAACTGTTTTTT.

This sequence joins TRBV4-3 and TRBJ2-4, with D unresolved. This CDR3 has 16 residues. Germline-derived CDR1 and CDR2 are LGHNA and YSLEER. V was pared by 0 bases and J by 0 bases, with 9 bases between. The CDR3 DNA reads TGCGCCAGCAGCCAAGATATCAGTATAGCCAAAAACATTCAGTACTTC. This sequence encodes CASSQDISIAKNIQYF.

The rearrangement uses TRBV5-1 and TRBJ2-7; 9 bases align to TRBD2. This CDR3 spans 15 amino acids. Germline V CDR1 and CDR2: SGHRS, YFSETQ. V gave up 4 bases and J gave up 2 bases; unmatched junction bases: 7. The CDR3 region is CASSLRTSATYEQYF. For the CDR3, the DNA is TGCGCCAGCAGCCTAAGGACTAGCGCAACCTACGAGCAGTACTTC.

This clone was picked up a small number of times. The V gene is TRBV29-1, the J gene TRBJ2-7, with D maybe TRBD1 (7 bases). The germline gives CDR1 SQVTM, CDR2 ANQGSEA. The V end was cut by 4 bases, the J end by 6 bases, with 13 bases between. The CDR3 is made up of 12 amino acids. CDR3 loop: CSVAQGGREQYF. CDR3 bases: TGCAGCGTTGCCCAGGGGGGCCGCGAGCAGTACTTC.

This clone has a handful of counts. The chain recombines TRBV28 with TRBJ1-1; maybe TRBD1 (6 bases). This CDR3 region has 17 residues. Germline loops: CDR1 MDHEN, CDR2 SYDVKM. V dropped 3 bases and J dropped 0 bases, with 17 bases sitting between them. This CDR3 is CASSFSGARGMNTEAFF. The CDR3 DNA follows: TGTGCCAGCAGTTTTTCAGGGGCCCGTGGGATGAACACTGAAGCTTTCTTT.

The V and J genes are TRBV30 and TRBJ2-1, with D perhaps matching TRBD2 (6 bases). V gave up 3 bases and J gave up 3 bases, with 21 bases separating them. Germline V gene lookup returns CDR1 GTSNPN and CDR2 SVGIG (reference sequence). The CDR3 runs to 17 residues. The CDR3 DNA sequence: TGTGCCTGGAGCCTTGCCTCTCTAGCGCAAAACTACAATGAGCAGTTCTTC. Translation: CAWSLASLAQNYNEQFF.

This clone was picked up one time. The V gene is TRBV7-3, the J gene TRBJ2-3; 11 nucleotides align to TRBD2. The CDR3 length is 14 residues. Germline CDR1 SGHTA, CDR2 FQGTGA. The trim removed 5 bases at V and 5 bases at J, leaving 3 bases unmatched. CDR3 protein: CASSEGTSGDTQYF. The CDR3, as DNA: TGTGCCAGCAGCGAAGGGACTAGCGGAGATACGCAGTATTTT.

The chain joins TRBV11-3 to TRBJ1-4; TRBD1 is a possible D gene (5 bases). The CDR3 is 14 residues long. V gave up 5 bases and J gave up 4 bases, with 11 bases separating them. Germline CDR1 reads SGHNT; CDR2 reads YENEEA. As DNA, the CDR3 is TGTGCCAGCAGCGCGGGACGGAATAATGAAAAACTGTTTTTT. Translation gives CASSAGRNNEKLFF.

In this sample, this clone turned up a few times. The chain employs TRBV30 and TRBJ1-1; tentative D call: TRBD1 (5 bases). Germline V lookup: CDR1 GTSNPN, CDR2 SVGIG (reference sequence). The germline V and J ends were trimmed by 0 bases and 5 bases, with 10 bases remaining between them. The CDR3 spans 13 residues. CDR3 coding DNA: TGTGCCTGGAGTGTAGCAGGGATAACTGAAGCTTTCTTT. Protein product: CAWSVAGITEAFF.

This sequence joins TRBV28 and TRBJ2-7; 9 nucleotides match TRBD1. The V gene end was trimmed by 9 bases and the J gene end by 5 bases; junction bases not matched to a gene: 11. The CDR3 runs to 14 residues. In germline, CDR1 is MDHEN, CDR2 SYDVKM. The CDR3 sequence: CASYNRGLRDEQYF. As DNA, the CDR3 is TGTGCCAGTTATAACAGGGGGCTCAGAGACGAGCAGTACTTC.

The chain carries TRBV9 and TRBJ2-1, with 7 bases matching TRBD1. Germline CDR1 SGDLS, CDR2 YYNGEE. Trimming removed 3 bases from V and 6 bases from J; junction bases left unmatched: 6. There are 14 residues in the CDR3. The DNA for the CDR3 is TGTGCCAGCAGCGGCCGGGACAGCGCCAATGAGCAGTTCTTC. It yields the protein CASSGRDSANEQFF.

The rearrangement links TRBV10-3 to TRBJ1-5; D is possibly TRBD1 (5 bases). CDR3 length: 12 residues. V was clipped by 8 bases and J by 6 bases, with 11 bases between them. Germline V gives CDR1 ENHRY, CDR2 SYGVKD. Here the CDR3 reads CAIGQGRQPQHF. The CDR3 coding sequence is TGTGCCATCGGCCAGGGCCGTCAGCCCCAGCATTTT.

The V gene is TRBV18, the J gene TRBJ2-1, with 11 nucleotides matching TRBD2. CDR3 size: 16 residues. Losses at the gene ends were 3 bases for V and 6 bases for J; bases not matched to a gene: 7. Germline V lookup: CDR1 KGHSH, CDR2 LQKENI. This CDR3 is CASSPLRLAGGNEQFF. The CDR3 DNA reads as TGTGCCAGCTCACCTCTCAGGCTAGCGGGAGGCAATGAGCAGTTCTTC. Using reference TRBV18 and TRBJ2-1 for the parts outside the CDR3, the full variable domain is NAGVMQNPRHLVRRRGQEARLRCSPMKGHSHVYWYRQLPEEGLKFMVYLQKENIIDESGMPKERFSAEFPKEGPSILRIQQVVRGDSAAYFCASSPLRLAGGNEQFFGPGTRLTVL.

The sample holds a few counts of this clone. The chain carries TRBV7-2 and TRBJ2-3, with unresolved D. The V end was cut by 0 bases, the J end by 0 bases, with 7 bases between. Germline V CDR1 and CDR2: SGHTA, FQGNSA. The length of the CDR3 is 15 residues. CDR3 bases: TGTGCCAGCAGCTTAGCGTACAGAAGCACAGATACGCAGTATTTT. This encodes CASSLAYRSTDTQYF.

The gene calls are TRBV5-1 and TRBJ2-6, with a tentative D call TRBD1 (6 bases). The CDR3 totals 16 residues. Trimming took off 7 bases at V and 4 bases at J, with 18 bases between the two ends. Germline CDR1 SGHRS, CDR2 YFSETQ. CDR3 nucleotide sequence: TGCGCCAGCGGCCCTAACCCAGGGGCAGGGGCCAACGTCCTGACTTTC. Its translation is CASGPNPGAGANVLTF.

The V and J genes are TRBV2 and TRBJ2-7; the D is unclear. V was trimmed by 7 bases and J by 6 bases, leaving 13 bases between them. CDR3 size: 12 residues. Germline V gene data show CDR1 as SNHLY and CDR2 as FYNNEI. This CDR3 is CASTNPPSEQYF. The CDR3 nucleotides are TGTGCCAGCACTAACCCCCCTTCCGAGCAGTACTTC.

V and J are TRBV11-2 and TRBJ1-1; D not certain. Germline V gene sequence: CDR1 SGHAT, CDR2 FQNNGV. This CDR3 has 11 amino acids. V was pared by 5 bases and J by 6 bases, with 7 bases between. The CDR3: CASSPLSEAFF. The CDR3 bases are TGTGCCAGCAGCCCCCTGTCTGAAGCTTTCTTT.

The J gene is TRBJ1-2, the V gene TRBV27; possibly TRBD1 for D (6 bases). Trimming removed 6 bases at V and 8 bases at J, with 19 bases between. The CDR3 is 14 amino acids. Germline V gives CDR1 MNHEY, CDR2 SMNVEV (reference sequence). CDR3 sequence: CASSLTGESMGYTF. In DNA, the CDR3 is TGTGCCAGCAGCCTGACAGGAGAGTCTATGGGCTACACCTTC.

The chain has TRBV21-1 and TRBJ2-1; TRBD2, the table's D call, was not compared with the DNA. TRBV21-1 is a pseudogene locus. This CDR3 comprises 20 residues. CDR3 sequence: CASSKVDHYRAGGPHNEQFF. The CDR3 DNA reads TGTGCCAGCAGCAAAGTTGATCATTACCGAGCGGGAGGGCCACACAATGAGCAGTTCTTC.

J is TRBJ1-2 and V is TRBV4-1, with unresolved D. Trimming pared 3 bases from V and 0 bases from J, leaving 5 bases between. The CDR3 is 13 amino acids. Germline CDR1 MGHRA, CDR2 YSYEKL. This CDR3 reads CASSQEPNYGYTF. CDR3 sequence (DNA): TGCGCCAGCAGCCAGGAGCCTAACTATGGCTACACCTTC.

This clone was counted between two and nine times. The V call is TRBV6-1, the J call TRBJ1-4, with no clear D. The V and J ends lost 8 bases and 8 bases respectively, with 9 bases between them. Germline lookup yields CDR1 MNHNS and CDR2 SASEGT. The CDR3 is made up of 11 amino acids. This CDR3 is CASVDREKLFF. CDR3 DNA sequence: TGTGCCAGCGTAGATCGCGAAAAACTGTTTTTT.

This clone was seen a few times. The CDR3 DNA reads TGTGCCAGTAGTATTGGGGGGGGACAGCCCCAGCATTTT. Amino acids: CASSIGGGQPQHF. This chain uses TRBV19 with TRBJ1-5, with a tentative D call TRBD1 (5 bases). CDR1 is LNHDA, CDR2 SQIVND, per germline (reference sequence). The CDR3 contains 13 residues. V was clipped by 3 bases and J by 7 bases, with 10 bases between them.

The chain has TRBV5-4 and TRBJ1-2; 10 bases are shared with TRBD1. CDR3 length: 15 amino acids. Looked up from germline, CDR1 is SGHNT and CDR2 is YYREEE (reference sequence). V dropped 4 bases and J dropped 2; count of bases not matched to a gene: 5. The CDR3 is CASSPPGQGNYGYTF. The CDR3 DNA is TGTGCCAGCAGCCCGCCGGGACAGGGGAACTATGGCTACACCTTC.

CDR3 sequence reads: CASSPDYSSYEQYF. Here the CDR3 DNA reads TGTGCCAGCAGCCCGGACTACTCATCCTACGAGCAGTACTTC. The J gene is TRBJ2-7, the V gene TRBV7-2; a possible D gene is TRBD2 (6 bases). Germline lookup yields CDR1 SGHTA and CDR2 FQGNSA. The CDR3 loop spans 14 amino acids. V gave up 5 bases and J gave up 1 base, with 12 bases separating them.

The CDR3: CAWRDYGQGLSSGNTIYF. Here the CDR3 DNA reads TGTGCCTGGAGAGATTACGGACAGGGACTAAGCTCTGGAAACACCATATATTTT. V and J are TRBV30 and TRBJ1-3, with 8 nucleotides matching TRBD1. Germline V gene lookup returns CDR1 GTSNPN and CDR2 SVGIG (reference sequence). V dropped 3 bases and J dropped 0; count of bases not matched to a gene: 13. CDR3 size: 18 residues.

The chain uses TRBV28 and TRBJ2-1; D unclear. Looked up from germline, CDR1 is MDHEN and CDR2 is SYDVKM. The V end lost 2 bases, the J end lost 3 bases, and 8 bases lay between the germline ends. CDR3 length: 14 amino acids. CDR3 loop: CASSLISNYNEQFF. In DNA, the CDR3 is TGTGCCAGCAGTTTAATCTCTAACTACAATGAGCAGTTCTTC. The variable domain in full, completed from reference TRBV28 and TRBJ2-1, reads DVKVTQSSRYLVKRTGEKVFLECVQDMDHENMFWYRQDPGLGLRLIYFSYDVKMKEKGDIPEGYSVSREKKERFSLILESASTNQTSMYLCASSLISNYNEQFFGPGTRLTVL.